The 13 T cell receptor beta chains given below trace back to one sample, sequenced in a study of T and B cells in COVID-19 patients. TRB was amplified from about 250-500 ng of blood genomic DNA. BIOMED2 TRB-A/B primer pools were used in multiplex TRB PCR. Via MiXCR, TCRdb re-called the multiplex PCR reads, giving one row per CDR3 protein. Of about 15,000 distinct CDR3 sequences listed, about 29% are singletons. The source material was blood. The receptors here all came from a human donor who had recovered from COVID-19.

The chain employs TRBV24-1 and TRBJ1-5; TRBD1 matches 8 bases. From germline, CDR1 is KGHDR and CDR2 SFDVKD. V trimming: 4 bases; J trimming: 5 bases; junction bases outside the gene matches: 9. The CDR3 is 16 residues long. CDR3 loop: CATSDSGTGPDQPQHF. CDR3 in DNA: TGTGCCACCAGTGACTCCGGGACAGGTCCGGATCAGCCCCAGCATTTT.

This clonotype was found a few times. J is TRBJ2-7 and V is TRBV6-5, with D tentatively TRBD1 (5 bases). The CDR3 is 14 amino acids. Germline CDR1 MNHEY, CDR2 SVGAGI. Trimming removed 6 bases at V and 1 base at J, with 13 bases between. CDR3 nucleotide sequence: TGTGCCAGCAGCCTGACAGTTCTATCCTACGAGCAGTACTTC. It codes for CASSLTVLSYEQYF.

In nucleotides, the CDR3 is TGTGCCAGCAGTGGCGCGGCGGGCCGAGTCTACAATGAGCAGTTCTTC. Translating it yields CASSGAAGRVYNEQFF. The gene calls are TRBV6-5 and TRBJ2-1; D might be TRBD2 (5 bases). Per germline, CDR1 MNHEY and CDR2 SVGAGI. The CDR3 extends over 16 amino acids. V lost 5 bases, J lost 3 bases, and 17 bases lay in between.

The gene calls are TRBV15 and TRBJ1-1; D is undetermined. This CDR3 region has 14 residues. V was shortened by 0 bases and J by 6 bases, with 11 bases between the two germline ends. From germline, CDR1 is LNHNV and CDR2 YYDKDF (reference sequence). Written as DNA, the CDR3 is TGTGCCACCAGCAGAGATCTACTGGGTGCTGAAGCTTTCTTT. Translating gives CATSRDLLGAEAFF.

By sample fraction, this clonotype is medium-sized (0.01 to 0.1%). The chain is built from TRBV5-6 and TRBJ2-7, with D possibly being TRBD2 (6 bases). The CDR3 has 14 residues. V dropped 4 bases and J dropped 3 bases, with 14 bases sitting between them. Looked up from germline, CDR1 is SGHDT and CDR2 is YYEEEE. The CDR3 protein is CASSLGLEIYEQYF. The DNA of the CDR3 is TGTGCCAGCAGCCTGGGACTCGAAATCTACGAGCAGTACTTC. Variable domain in full (rest from reference TRBV5-6 and TRBJ2-7): DAGVTQSPTHLIKTRGQQVTLRCSPKSGHDTVSWYQQALGQGPQFIFQYYEEEERQRGNFPDRFSGHQFPNYSSELNVNALLLGDSALYLCASSLGLEIYEQYFGPGTRLTVT.

By proportion, this clonotype is medium-sized. This chain connects TRBV19 to TRBJ1-4; D unclear. Germline lookup yields CDR1 LNHDA and CDR2 SQIVND (reference sequence). Between the trimmed V and J ends, which lost 6 bases and 6 bases, there was a span of 8 bases. There are 12 residues in the CDR3. DNA of the CDR3: TGTGCCAGTAGCGAGGACTATGAAAAACTGTTTTTT. It translates to CASSEDYEKLFF.

By share, this clonotype ranks as medium-sized. This chain links TRBV27 with TRBJ2-1; possibly TRBD1 for D (6 bases). CDR3 length equals 14 residues. Trimming took off 6 bases at V and 3 bases at J, with 12 bases between the two ends. Germline CDR1 and CDR2: MNHEY and SMNVEV (reference sequence). CDR3 region: CASSNDRIYNEQFF. DNA for the CDR3: TGTGCCAGCAGCAACGACAGGATCTACAATGAGCAGTTCTTC.

Worth noting for this clonotype: A much larger clone lies one base from this, so it may be a read error. The chain carries TRBV6-5 and TRBJ2-3, with D unclear. Germline lookup yields CDR1 MNHEY and CDR2 SVGAGI. Trimming took 2 bases from V and 5 from J, leaving 11 bases between them. This CDR3 comprises 14 residues. CDR3 nucleotides: TGTGCCAGCAGTTACCCGGGCCTGGGAGATACGCAGTATTTT. Amino acid sequence: CASSYPGLGDTQYF.

V usage is TRBV5-1 and J usage is TRBJ2-7; D is ambiguous. Trimming took 3 bases from V and 0 from J, leaving 10 bases between them. Germline CDR1 reads SGHRS; CDR2 reads YFSETQ. The CDR3 is made up of 14 amino acids. CDR3 sequence (DNA): TGCGCCAGCAGCTCTACGATGAGCTCCTACGAGCAGTACTTC. It translates to CASSSTMSSYEQYF.

The J gene is TRBJ1-5, the V gene TRBV19; perhaps TRBD1 as D (5 bases). V dropped 3 bases and J dropped 0 bases, with 6 bases sitting between them. Germline V gives CDR1 LNHDA, CDR2 SQIVND (reference sequence). The CDR3 is 14 residues long. CDR3 sequence (DNA): TGTGCCAGTAGTATCCAGGGTAGCAATCAGCCCCAGCATTTT. It is translated as CASSIQGSNQPQHF.

This clonotype was counted only a few times. This chain joins TRBV13 and TRBJ1-1; D remains ambiguous. The V end lost 6 bases, the J end lost 3 bases, and 5 bases lay between the germline ends. Per the germline V gene, CDR1 is PRHDT and CDR2 is FYEKMQ (reference sequence). This CDR3 has 11 residues. CDR3: CASRAYTEAFF. In DNA form, the CDR3 reads TGTGCCAGCAGAGCTTACACTGAAGCTTTCTTT.

The table lists this clonotype with a few counts. CDR3 region: CASSPRGANSYEQYF. The CDR3 coding sequence is TGTGCCAGCAGCCCCCGAGGCGCCAACTCCTACGAGCAGTACTTC. The chain employs TRBV7-6 and TRBJ2-7; no clear D gene. Between the trimmed V and J ends, which lost 5 bases and 0 bases, there was a span of 14 bases. This CDR3 has 15 residues. Germline V gene lookup returns CDR1 SGHVS and CDR2 FNYEAQ.

The chain recombines TRBV7-2 with TRBJ2-7, with TRBD2 matching over 7 bases. There are 14 residues in the CDR3. The V and J ends lost 0 bases and 7 bases, in that order; junction bases with no gene match: 6. CDR1 and CDR2 from the germline V gene are SGHTA and FQGNSA. Here the CDR3 DNA reads TGTGCCAGCAGCTTAGCGGGGGGGGAGGGAGAGCAGTACTTC. Translation gives CASSLAGGEGEQYF.